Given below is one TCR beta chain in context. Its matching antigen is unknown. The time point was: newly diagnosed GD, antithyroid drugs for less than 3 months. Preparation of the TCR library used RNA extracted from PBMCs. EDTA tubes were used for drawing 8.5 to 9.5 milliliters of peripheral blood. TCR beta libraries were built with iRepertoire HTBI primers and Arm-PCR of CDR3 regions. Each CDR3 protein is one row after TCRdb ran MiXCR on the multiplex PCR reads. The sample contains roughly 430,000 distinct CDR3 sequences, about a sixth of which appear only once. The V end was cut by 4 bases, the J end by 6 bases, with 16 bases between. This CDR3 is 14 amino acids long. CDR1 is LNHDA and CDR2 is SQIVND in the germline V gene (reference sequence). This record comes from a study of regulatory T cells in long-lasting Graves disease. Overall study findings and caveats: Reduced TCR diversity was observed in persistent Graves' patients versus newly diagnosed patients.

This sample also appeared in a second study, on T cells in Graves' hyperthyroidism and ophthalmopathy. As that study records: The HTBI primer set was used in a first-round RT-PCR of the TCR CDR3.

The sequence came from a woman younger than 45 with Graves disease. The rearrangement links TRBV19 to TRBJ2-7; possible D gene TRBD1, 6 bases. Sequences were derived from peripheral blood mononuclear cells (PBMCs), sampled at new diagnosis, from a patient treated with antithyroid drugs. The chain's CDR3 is CASSRTHRVSEQYF. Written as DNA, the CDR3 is TGTGCCAGTAGTAGAACCCACAGGGTCAGCGAGCAGTACTTC.